The text below deals with one TCR beta chain. A read error likely explains this, since a far larger clone differs by one base. This sample is part of a study of low-dose radiotherapy and immunotherapy resistance in tumors. Trimming left V 0 bases short and J 13 bases short, with 11 bases between. The CDR3 loop spans 12 amino acids. Germline V gene data show CDR1 as SGHDT and CDR2 as YYEEEE. Covering alpha and beta chains, TRAV- and TRBV-specific primers were used for the first-strand cDNA. TCR amplification used around 19 PCR cycles, a constant-region primer and a V-primer adapter. Each CDR3 protein is one row after TCRdb ran MiXCR on the reads. The sample holds around 99,000 distinct CDR3 sequences; more than 7.5% are singletons and the top ten take roughly 1%. As to time point: before trial treatment.

The sample here was PBMCs, taken before treatment. This receptor was obtained from a male donor with prostate cancer. The chain uses TRBV5-6 and TRBJ2-4, with D perhaps matching TRBD2 (6 bases). The CDR3 region is CASSLGSGEQYF. As DNA, the CDR3 is TGTGCCAGCAGCTTGGGTAGCGGTGAGCAGTACTTC.